This is a list of T cell receptor beta chains from one sample in a study of spatial heterogeneity in lung cancer. TCRdb used MiXCR to reprocess the 5' RACE reads, holding one entry per CDR3 protein. The sample includes 39,000 or so distinct CDR3 sequences, approximately 3.1% of them seen just once. The specimen comprised normal lung tissue next to the tumor, sampled at surgery. These receptors all stem from a male donor with early-stage non-small cell lung cancer. The CDR3 runs from the conserved cysteine through the conserved F or W. Fields, in order: V gene, D gene, J gene, clone size, CDR3 protein, CDR3 DNA. A D gene is named only where the DNA matches it firmly. Only some rows state a clone size, as once, few, many or a class for expanded clones.

>TRBV5-5|.|TRBJ2-3|many
CASSRSGTDTQYF
TGTGCCAGCAGCAGAAGCGGCACAGATACGCAGTATTTT
>TRBV6-2/TRBV6-3|TRBD1|TRBJ1-1|.
CASSQDLRQGRPEAFF
TGTGCCAGCAGCCAGGATCTCAGACAGGGGCGGCCTGAAGCTTTCTTT
>TRBV2|.|TRBJ2-3|many
CASSEAGRTDTQYF
TGTGCCAGCAGTGAAGCTGGACGCACAGATACGCAGTATTTT
>TRBV6-1|TRBD1|TRBJ1-2|few
CASSDRLGSGDRAAGYTF
TGTGCCAGCAGTGACCGTTTGGGCTCAGGGGACAGGGCGGCCGGCTACACCTTC
>TRBV5-1|TRBD1|TRBJ2-3|many
CASRKGDRGITDTQYF
TGCGCCAGCAGGAAAGGCGACAGGGGCATCACAGATACGCAGTATTTT
>TRBV5-1|TRBD1|TRBJ1-5|many
CASSPGTGGSNQPQHF
TGCGCCAGCAGCCCCGGGACAGGGGGTAGCAATCAGCCCCAGCATTTT
>TRBV20-1|.|TRBJ2-4|many
CSAVPPLAKNIQYF
TGCAGTGCGGTACCTCCCCTAGCCAAAAACATTCAGTACTTC
>TRBV20-1|TRBD1|TRBJ1-6|many
CSAGPGQGLSPLHF
TGCAGTGCTGGACCGGGACAGGGACTCTCACCCCTCCACTTT
>TRBV29-1|.|TRBJ1-2|many
CSAGTTGKYGYTF
TGCAGCGCCGGTACTACGGGAAAATATGGCTACACCTTC
>TRBV5-1|.|TRBJ1-1|many
CASSLGDLNTEAFF
TGCGCCAGCAGCTTAGGAGACTTGAACACTGAAGCTTTCTTT
>TRBV12-3/TRBV12-4|TRBD1|TRBJ2-1|.
CASSLRQGVYNEQFF
TGTGCCAGCAGCCTCCGACAGGGGGTGTACAATGAGCAGTTCTTC
>TRBV27|TRBD1|TRBJ1-2|.
CASSSRQGLRYTF
TGTGCCAGCAGTTCTCGACAGGGCCTGCGCTACACCTTC
>TRBV7-8|.|TRBJ1-5|many
CASSALNQPQHF
TGTGCCAGCAGCGCACTAAATCAGCCCCAGCATTTT
>TRBV5-1|.|TRBJ2-7|many
CASSLARQALYEQYF
TGCGCCAGCAGCTTGGCGCGTCAGGCCCTCTACGAGCAGTACTTC
>TRBV7-2|.|TRBJ2-1|few
CASSSDGRYNEQFF
TGTGCCAGCAGCTCAGACGGGCGGTACAATGAGCAGTTCTTC
>TRBV7-2|TRBD2|TRBJ2-1|.
CASSLGGVRYNEQFF
TGTGCCAGCAGCTTGGGAGGGGTGCGGTACAATGAGCAGTTCTTC
>TRBV12-3/TRBV12-4|.|TRBJ2-2|.
CASSPVSGRTGELFF
TGTGCCAGCAGTCCCGTGTCGGGGCGGACCGGGGAGCTGTTTTTT
>TRBV28|TRBD2|TRBJ2-7|many
CASSRLAGAYEQYF
TGTGCCAGCAGTCGCCTAGCGGGAGCCTACGAGCAGTACTTC
>TRBV2|.|TRBJ2-3|many
CASARDAGWIDTQYF
TGTGCCAGCGCCAGGGACGCGGGATGGATAGATACGCAGTATTTT
>TRBV20-1|.|TRBJ2-5|many
CSATSLQETQYF
TGCAGTGCTACCAGCCTCCAAGAGACCCAGTACTTC
>TRBV5-1|.|TRBJ2-1|.
CASRSSGDSYNEQFF
TGCGCCAGCAGGAGTTCAGGGGACTCCTACAATGAGCAGTTCTTC
>TRBV2|TRBD1|TRBJ1-6|many
CASSLTGISSPLHF
TGTGCCAGCAGTCTGACAGGGATCAGTTCACCCCTCCACTTT
>TRBV29-1|.|TRBJ2-1|many
CSVAGLRVEQFF
TGCAGCGTCGCGGGATTGCGGGTTGAGCAGTTCTTC
>TRBV12-3/TRBV12-4|TRBD2|TRBJ2-1|many
CASTTTSGISLF
TGTGCCAGCACCACGACTAGCGGGATATCGCTCTTC
>TRBV6-2/TRBV6-3|.|TRBJ1-1|many
CASSYSQMRSEAFF
TGTGCCAGCAGTTACTCGCAAATGAGGTCTGAAGCTTTCTTT
>TRBV7-9|.|TRBJ2-6|few
CASSLRLTGANVLTF
TGTGCCAGCAGCTTAAGGCTTACTGGGGCCAACGTCCTGACTTTC
>TRBV2|.|TRBJ2-2|many
CASSEVWSTGELFF
TGTGCCAGCAGTGAAGTGTGGAGCACCGGGGAGCTGTTTTTT
>TRBV5-6|.|TRBJ1-6|many
CASSLMGSYNSPLHF
TGTGCCAGCAGCCTGATGGGTTCCTATAATTCACCCCTCCACTTT
>TRBV7-9|.|TRBJ2-7|many
CASSLSGSEQYF
TGTGCCAGCAGCTTATCGGGCTCCGAGCAGTACTTC
>TRBV2|.|TRBJ2-7|many
CASSKRRDEQYF
TGTGCCAGCAGCAAAAGACGAGACGAGCAGTACTTC
>TRBV5-4|.|TRBJ2-3|many
CASSLAGAGIHSTQYF
TGTGCCAGCAGCTTGGCCGGGGCGGGTATCCACTCGACGCAGTATTTT
>TRBV29-1|.|TRBJ2-5|many
CSVGAGGYQETQYF
TGCAGCGTTGGGGCCGGTGGGTACCAAGAGACCCAGTACTTC
>TRBV27|.|TRBJ1-6|many
CASSLGTNSPLHF
TGTGCCAGCAGTTTAGGGACCAATTCACCCCTCCACTTT
>TRBV29-1|TRBD1|TRBJ2-5|many
CSARGPAMETQYF
TGCAGCGCAAGGGGGCCCGCGATGGAGACCCAGTACTTC
>TRBV6-5|.|TRBJ2-7|many
CASSRRGAYEQYF
TGTGCCAGCAGTCGTCGCGGCGCCTACGAGCAGTACTTC
>TRBV29-1|TRBD2|TRBJ2-7|many
CSAKRDSTYEQYF
TGCAGCGCTAAGCGGGATTCAACCTACGAGCAGTACTTC
>TRBV18|.|TRBJ2-3|many
CASSLAQDTQYF
TGTGCCAGCTCACTTGCCCAAGATACGCAGTATTTT
>TRBV7-9|.|TRBJ2-7|many
CASSPQGPYEQYF
TGTGCCAGCAGCCCACAGGGACCCTACGAGCAGTACTTC
>TRBV18|.|TRBJ2-3|many
CASSPRNGLGSTDTQYF
TGTGCCAGCTCACCCCGAAATGGACTCGGAAGCACAGATACGCAGTATTTT
>TRBV6-5|TRBD2|TRBJ2-7|many
CASSYSIGAGGSTREQYF
TGTGCCAGCAGTTACTCGATCGGGGCGGGAGGGTCGACACGCGAGCAGTACTTC
>TRBV6-6|TRBD1|TRBJ1-6|many
CASSYGQVNSPLHF
TGTGCCAGCAGTTACGGACAGGTTAATTCACCCCTCCACTTT
>TRBV27|.|TRBJ1-6|many
CASSLNSPRMDSPLHF
TGTGCCAGCAGTTTAAATTCCCCGAGGATGGACTCACCCCTCCACTTT
>TRBV7-6|.|TRBJ2-1|many
CASSLALGGEQFF
TGTGCCAGCAGCTTAGCGCTGGGGGGTGAGCAGTTCTTC
>TRBV12-3/TRBV12-4|TRBD2|TRBJ2-1|many
CASRGRTSGDNEQFF
TGTGCCAGCCGCGGGAGGACTAGCGGAGACAATGAGCAGTTCTTC
>TRBV10-3|.|TRBJ1-1|many
CAITLGEDTEAFF
TGTGCCATCACCCTCGGGGAGGACACTGAAGCTTTCTTT
>TRBV3-1|TRBD1|TRBJ1-2|many
CASSPQGIYGYTF
TGTGCCAGCAGCCCACAGGGGATTTATGGCTACACCTTC
>TRBV2|TRBD1|TRBJ2-2|many
CASSEESPGTGFLNTGELFF
TGTGCCAGCAGTGAAGAGAGTCCCGGGACAGGGTTCTTGAACACCGGGGAGCTGTTTTTT
>TRBV9|.|TRBJ2-2|many
CASSSAGATGELFF
TGTGCCAGCAGCTCGGCAGGGGCCACCGGGGAGCTGTTTTTT